These T cell receptor beta chains were read from a single sample in a study of post-analysis software for immune sequencing data. TCRdb reanalysed the PCR reads using MiXCR and keeps one entry per CDR3 protein. The top ten clones hold 4% to 6% of a sample with approximately 260,000 distinct CDR3 sequences, 35% to 45% of them seen once. Sequencing was done on a sample of blood. The receptors were gathered from a girl aged 10-17 years with multiple sclerosis. Both conserved end residues are part of each CDR3. D genes are given only for firm matches. A clone size is listed for some rows: how often the clone was seen (once, few, many), or a class if it is expanded.

>TRBJ1-5|TRBV12-3/TRBV12-4|many|TRBD1
TGTGCCAGCAGTTCCGGGACAGGCATTAGCAATCAGCCCCAGCATTTT
CASSSGTGISNQPQHF
>TRBJ2-1|TRBV5-1|.|TRBD1
TGCGCCAGCAGCTTGGACAAGATATATTGGACAGGGGGCTACAATGAGCAGTTCTTC
CASSLDKIYWTGGYNEQFF
>TRBJ2-3|TRBV4-1|.|.
TGCGCCAGCAGCCAAGGTCCTCGCACAGATACGCAGTATTTT
CASSQGPRTDTQYF
>TRBJ2-1|TRBV11-3|.|TRBD2
TGTGCCAGCAGCTTAGATCCTTCTAGCGGGAGAGGTGAGCAGTTCTTC
CASSLDPSSGRGEQFF
>TRBJ1-1|TRBV28|.|.
TGTGCCAGCAGCCGCTTCGGACGGGGCGCTGAAGCTTTCTTT
CASSRFGRGAEAFF
>TRBJ2-4|TRBV3-1|few|.
TGTGCCAGCAGCTCCTTGGGGGGCATTCAGTACTTC
CASSSLGGIQYF
>TRBJ2-7|TRBV10-3|.|.
TGTGCCATCAGTGAGGCAGGGCGTCACGAGCAGTACTTC
CAISEAGRHEQYF
>TRBJ2-7|TRBV25-1|.|TRBD2
TGTGCCAGCAGTCCCGATTCTAGCGGTACCTACGAGCAGTACTTC
CASSPDSSGTYEQYF
>TRBJ2-7|TRBV11-2|many|.
TGTGCCAGCAGCTTGGGGGACTCCTACGAGCAGTACTTC
CASSLGDSYEQYF
>TRBJ1-4|TRBV5-1|.|.
TGCGCCAGCAGCCAAGAGATTGGACACGGGATACGGGAACTGTTTTTT
CASSQEIGHGIRELFF
>TRBJ1-2|TRBV20-1|many|TRBD1
TGCAGTGCGCCCCGACCCCGGGACAGGGCAAGTGGGGGCTACACCTTC
CSAPRPRDRASGGYTF
>TRBJ2-7|TRBV12-3/TRBV12-4|.|.
TGTGCCAGCAGCCCAGGGAATCTGGACGAGCAGTACTTC
CASSPGNLDEQYF
>TRBJ1-1|TRBV3-1|.|.
TGTGCCAGCAGCCAAGATACAGGGTGGACTGAAGCTTTCTTT
CASSQDTGWTEAFF
>TRBJ1-1|TRBV7-8|few|TRBD1
TGTGCCAGCAGCTCGGGACAGGACAGAAACACTGAAGCTTTCTTT
CASSSGQDRNTEAFF
>TRBJ2-1|TRBV7-9|.|TRBD2
TGTGCCAGCAGCGGAGGAGGTTCTAGCGGGAGGCCCGACAATGAGCAGTTCTTC
CASSGGGSSGRPDNEQFF
>TRBJ2-3|TRBV6-5|.|.
TGTGCCAGCAGGCCCTCTAGCACAGATACGCAGTATTTT
CASRPSSTDTQYF
>TRBJ1-1|TRBV5-1|many|TRBD1
TGCGCCACCCGGACAGGGGCGAGCGCTGAAGCTTTCTTT
CATRTGASAEAFF
>TRBJ2-2|TRBV5-4|few|.
TGTGCCAGCAGAACTTTCGGACTAACGAACACCGGGGAGCTGTTTTTT
CASRTFGLTNTGELFF
>TRBJ2-1|TRBV12-3/TRBV12-4|few|.
TGTGCCAGCAGTTTCCCCTTACGAGCGAGCAATGAGCAGTTCTTC
CASSFPLRASNEQFF
>TRBJ2-7|TRBV2|once|.
TGTGCCAGCAGTGACCAGCAAGAGTACGAGCAGTACTTC
CASSDQQEYEQYF
>TRBJ2-7|TRBV5-1|many|TRBD2
TGCGCCAGCAGCCAAGGGACTAGCGGCTACGAGCAGTACTTC
CASSQGTSGYEQYF
>TRBJ2-5|TRBV7-2|many|.
TGTGCCAGCAGCTTTGCCGGGGGCGGAGAGACCCAGTACTTC
CASSFAGGGETQYF
>TRBJ2-7|TRBV5-1|.|.
TGCGCCAGCAGCTTAGCCCCGGACGGTAGCGTGATGGCCTACGAGCAGTACTTC
CASSLAPDGSVMAYEQYF
>TRBJ2-3|TRBV20-1|many|TRBD2
TGCAGTGCTAGCAAGGCGGGAGGGTCAGATACGCAGTATTTT
CSASKAGGSDTQYF
>TRBJ2-2|TRBV6-2/TRBV6-3|.|TRBD1
TGTGCCAGCAGTTCCCGGGACAGGGGGCTGAACACCGGGGAGCTGTTTTTT
CASSSRDRGLNTGELFF
>TRBJ2-1|TRBV20-1|few|.
TGCAGTGCTCCCCGGGGATCCTCCTACAATGAGCAGTTCTTC
CSAPRGSSYNEQFF